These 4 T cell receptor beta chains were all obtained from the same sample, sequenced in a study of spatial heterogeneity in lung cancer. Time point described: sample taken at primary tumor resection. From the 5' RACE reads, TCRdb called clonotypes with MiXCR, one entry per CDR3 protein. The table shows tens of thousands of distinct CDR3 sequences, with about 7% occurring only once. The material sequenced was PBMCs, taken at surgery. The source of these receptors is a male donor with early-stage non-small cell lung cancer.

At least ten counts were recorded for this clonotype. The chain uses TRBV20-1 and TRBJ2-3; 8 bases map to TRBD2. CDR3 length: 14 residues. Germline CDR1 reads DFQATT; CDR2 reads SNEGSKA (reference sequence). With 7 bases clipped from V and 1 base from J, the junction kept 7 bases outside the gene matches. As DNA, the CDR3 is TGCAGTGGAAGCGGGAGTCTGGGCACAGATACGCAGTATTTT. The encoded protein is CSGSGSLGTDTQYF.

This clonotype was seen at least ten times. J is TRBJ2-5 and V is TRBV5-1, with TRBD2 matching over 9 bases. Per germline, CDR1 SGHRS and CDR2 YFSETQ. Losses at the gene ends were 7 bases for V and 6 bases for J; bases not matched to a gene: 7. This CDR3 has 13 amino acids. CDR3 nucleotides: TGCGCCAGCTCCGGGACTAGCACCCAGACCCAGTACTTC. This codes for CASSGTSTQTQYF.

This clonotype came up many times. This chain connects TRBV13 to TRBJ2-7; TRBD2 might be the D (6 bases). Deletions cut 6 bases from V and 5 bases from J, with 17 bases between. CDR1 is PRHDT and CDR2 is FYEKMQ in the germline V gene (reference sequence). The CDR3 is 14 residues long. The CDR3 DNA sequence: TGTGCCAGCAGTTGGATCGAGACTAGAGACGAGCAGTACTTC. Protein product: CASSWIETRDEQYF.

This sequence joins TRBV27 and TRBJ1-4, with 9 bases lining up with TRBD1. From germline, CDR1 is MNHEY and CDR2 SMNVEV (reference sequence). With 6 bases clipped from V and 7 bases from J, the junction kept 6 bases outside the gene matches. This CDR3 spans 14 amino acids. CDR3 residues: CASRGQGRGEKLFF. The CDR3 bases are TGTGCCAGCAGGGGACAGGGAAGAGGTGAAAAACTGTTTTTT.